This record covers a single T cell receptor (beta chain). Repertoires were generated with immunoSEQ multiplex PCR, while TCRdb's copy carries only in-frame clones and drops some. The profile covers tens of thousands of clones, with 75% to 80% appearing a single time and 15% to 20% taken by the ten largest. This sample was included in a study of OX40 agonist ivuxolimab in advanced cancers. CDR3 size: 15 residues. Between the trimmed V and J ends, which lost 5 bases and 2 bases, there was a span of 15 bases. The V gene's germline CDR1 is LGHNA and CDR2 YNFKEQ. The chain couples TRBV4-2 to TRBJ1-2, with D tentatively TRBD1 (6 bases). This TCR derives from an adult with an advanced solid tumor such as melanoma, head and neck, liver or kidney cancer. Sequencing used CD4+ or CD8+ T cells sorted from blood, obtained in a trial of the OX40 agonist ivuxolimab. CDR3 DNA: TGTGCCAGCAGCGCGTGGACAGCGGAAAACTATGGCTACACCTTC. Translation gives CASSAWTAENYGYTF.